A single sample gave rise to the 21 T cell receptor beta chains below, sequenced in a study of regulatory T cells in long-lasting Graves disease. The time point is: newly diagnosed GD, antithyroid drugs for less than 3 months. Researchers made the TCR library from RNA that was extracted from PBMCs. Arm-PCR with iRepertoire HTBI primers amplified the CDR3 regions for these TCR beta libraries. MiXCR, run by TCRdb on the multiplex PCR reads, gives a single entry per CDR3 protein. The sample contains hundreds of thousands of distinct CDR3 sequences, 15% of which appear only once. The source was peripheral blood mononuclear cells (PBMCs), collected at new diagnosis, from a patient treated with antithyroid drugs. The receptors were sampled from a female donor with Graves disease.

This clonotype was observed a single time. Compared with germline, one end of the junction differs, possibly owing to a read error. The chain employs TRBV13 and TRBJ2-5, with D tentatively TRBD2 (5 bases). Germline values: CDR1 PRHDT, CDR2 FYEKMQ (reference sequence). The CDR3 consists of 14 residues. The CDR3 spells CASSSVAREETQYF. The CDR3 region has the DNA TGTGCCAGCAGCTCCGTGGCACGGGAAGAGACCCAATACTTC.

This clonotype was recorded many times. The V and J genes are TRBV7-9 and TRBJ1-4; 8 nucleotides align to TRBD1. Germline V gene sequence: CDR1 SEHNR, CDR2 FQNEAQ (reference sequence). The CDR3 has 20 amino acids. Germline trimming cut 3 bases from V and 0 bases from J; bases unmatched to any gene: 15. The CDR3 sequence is CASSLGLKSTGVSTNEKLFF. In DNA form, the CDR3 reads TGTGCCAGCAGCTTGGGGCTCAAATCGACAGGGGTGTCAACTAATGAAAAACTGTTTTTT.

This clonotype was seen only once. This CDR3 reads CASSSRTYHTGELFF. DNA for the CDR3: TGCGCCAGCAGCTCGAGGACCTATCATACCGGGGAGCTGTTTTTT. The chain joins TRBV5-1 to TRBJ2-2, with unresolved D. Per the germline V gene, CDR1 is SGHRS and CDR2 is YFSETQ. V lost 3 bases to trimming and J lost 5 bases, with 14 bases between them. The length of the CDR3 is 15 residues.

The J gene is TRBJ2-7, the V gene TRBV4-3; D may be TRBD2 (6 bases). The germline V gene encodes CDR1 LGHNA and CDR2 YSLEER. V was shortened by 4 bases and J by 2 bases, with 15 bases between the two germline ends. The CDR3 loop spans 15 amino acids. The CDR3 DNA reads TGCGCCAGCAGCCTTTGGGGCGGGGATCCCTACGAGCAGTACTTC. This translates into CASSLWGGDPYEQYF.

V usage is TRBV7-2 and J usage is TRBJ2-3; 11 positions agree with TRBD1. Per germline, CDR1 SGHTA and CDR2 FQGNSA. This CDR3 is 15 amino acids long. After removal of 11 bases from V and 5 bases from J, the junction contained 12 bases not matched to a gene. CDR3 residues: CACSGDGTGGDTQYF. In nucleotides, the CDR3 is TGTGCCTGCTCTGGGGACGGGACAGGGGGAGATACGCAGTATTTT. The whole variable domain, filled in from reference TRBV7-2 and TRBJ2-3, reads GAGVSQSPSNKVTEKGKDVELRCDPISGHTALYWYRQSLGQGLEFLIYFQGNSAPDKSGLPSDRFSAERTGGSVSTLTIQRTQQEDSAVYLCACSGDGTGGDTQYFGPGTRLTVL.

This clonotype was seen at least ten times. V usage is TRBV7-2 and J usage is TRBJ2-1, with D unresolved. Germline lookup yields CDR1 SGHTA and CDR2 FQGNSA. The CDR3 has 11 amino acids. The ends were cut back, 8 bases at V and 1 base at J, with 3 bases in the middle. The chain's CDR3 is CASGSYNEQFF. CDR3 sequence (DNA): TGTGCCAGCGGGTCCTACAATGAGCAGTTCTTC.

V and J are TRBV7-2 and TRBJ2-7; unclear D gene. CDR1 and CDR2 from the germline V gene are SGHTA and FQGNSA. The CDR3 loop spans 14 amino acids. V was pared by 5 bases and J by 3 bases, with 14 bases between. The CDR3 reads CASSPPATNYEQYF. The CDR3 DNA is TGTGCCAGCAGCCCCCCGGCGACAAACTACGAGCAGTACTTC.

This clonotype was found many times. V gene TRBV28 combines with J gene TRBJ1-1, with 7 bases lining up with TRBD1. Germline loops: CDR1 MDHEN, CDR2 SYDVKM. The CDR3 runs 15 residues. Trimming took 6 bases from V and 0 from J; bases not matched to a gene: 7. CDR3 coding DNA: TGTGCCAGCAGCACGGGACAGAGAATGAACACTGAAGCTTTCTTT. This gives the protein CASSTGQRMNTEAFF. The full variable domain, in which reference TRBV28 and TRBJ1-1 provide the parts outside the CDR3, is DVKVTQSSRYLVKRTGEKVFLECVQDMDHENMFWYRQDPGLGLRLIYFSYDVKMKEKGDIPEGYSVSREKKERFSLILESASTNQTSMYLCASSTGQRMNTEAFFGQGTRLTVV.

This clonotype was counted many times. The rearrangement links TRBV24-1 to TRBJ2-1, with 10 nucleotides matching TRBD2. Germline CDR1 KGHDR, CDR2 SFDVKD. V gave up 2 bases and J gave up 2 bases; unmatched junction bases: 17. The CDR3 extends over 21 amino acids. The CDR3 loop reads CATSDSYRVLAGEGAYNEQFF. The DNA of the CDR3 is TGTGCCACCAGTGATTCGTACAGGGTTCTAGCGGGAGAGGGGGCCTACAATGAGCAGTTCTTC.

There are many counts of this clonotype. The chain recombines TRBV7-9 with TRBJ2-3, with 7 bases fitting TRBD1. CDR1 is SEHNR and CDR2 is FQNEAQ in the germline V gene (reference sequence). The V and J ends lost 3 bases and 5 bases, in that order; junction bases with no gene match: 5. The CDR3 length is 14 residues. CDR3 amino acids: CASSFDRAVDTQYF. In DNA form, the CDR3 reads TGTGCCAGCAGCTTCGACAGGGCTGTAGATACGCAGTATTTT.

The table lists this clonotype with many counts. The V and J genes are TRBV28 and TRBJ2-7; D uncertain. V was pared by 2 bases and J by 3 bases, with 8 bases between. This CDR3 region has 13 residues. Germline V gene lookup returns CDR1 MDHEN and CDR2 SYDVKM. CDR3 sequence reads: CASSLATHYEQYF. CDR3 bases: TGTGCCAGCAGTTTAGCCACTCACTACGAGCAGTACTTC. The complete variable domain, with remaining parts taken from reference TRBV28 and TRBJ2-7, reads DVKVTQSSRYLVKRTGEKVFLECVQDMDHENMFWYRQDPGLGLRLIYFSYDVKMKEKGDIPEGYSVSREKKERFSLILESASTNQTSMYLCASSLATHYEQYFGPGTRLTVT.

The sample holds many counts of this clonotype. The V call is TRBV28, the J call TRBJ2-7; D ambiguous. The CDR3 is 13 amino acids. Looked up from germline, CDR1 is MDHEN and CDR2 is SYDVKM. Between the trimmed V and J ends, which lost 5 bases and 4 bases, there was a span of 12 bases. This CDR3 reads CASSSASFYEQYF. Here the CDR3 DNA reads TGTGCCAGCAGTAGCGCTTCGTTTTACGAGCAGTACTTC.

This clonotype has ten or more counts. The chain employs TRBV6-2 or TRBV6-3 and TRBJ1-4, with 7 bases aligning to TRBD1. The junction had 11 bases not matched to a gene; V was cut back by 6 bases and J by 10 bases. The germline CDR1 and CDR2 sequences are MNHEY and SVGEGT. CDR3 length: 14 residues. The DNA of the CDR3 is TGTGCCAGCAGACGGGACAGCGGTAGGGGAAAACTGTTTTTT. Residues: CASRRDSGRGKLFF.

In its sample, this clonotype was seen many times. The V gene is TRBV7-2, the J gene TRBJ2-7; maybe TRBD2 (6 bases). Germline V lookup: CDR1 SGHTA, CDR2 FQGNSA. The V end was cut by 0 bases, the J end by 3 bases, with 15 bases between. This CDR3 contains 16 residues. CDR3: CASSLARGQALYEQYF. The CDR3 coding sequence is TGTGCCAGCAGCTTAGCGCGGGGTCAGGCCCTCTACGAGCAGTACTTC.

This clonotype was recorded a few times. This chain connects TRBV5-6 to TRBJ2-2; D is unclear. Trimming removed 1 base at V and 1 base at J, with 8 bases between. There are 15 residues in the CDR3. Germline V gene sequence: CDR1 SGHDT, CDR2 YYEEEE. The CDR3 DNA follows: TGTGCCAGCAGCTTGTTTAGGGTGAACACCGGGGAGCTGTTTTTT. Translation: CASSLFRVNTGELFF.

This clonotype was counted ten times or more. The CDR3 reads CASSLRDGSNEKLFF. CDR3 in DNA: TGTGCCAGCAGCCTTAGGGACGGCTCTAATGAAAAACTGTTTTTT. V usage is TRBV3-1 and J usage is TRBJ1-4; D might be TRBD1 (5 bases). This CDR3 comprises 15 residues. V lost 4 bases and J 3 bases, leaving 12 bases between the germline ends. Germline CDR1 reads LGHDT; CDR2 reads YNNKEL (reference sequence). The entire variable domain, with the rest obtained from reference TRBV3-1 and TRBJ1-4, is as follows: DTAVSQTPKYLVTQMGNDKSIKCEQNLGHDTMYWYKQDSKKFLKIMFSYNNKELIINETVPNRFSPKSPDKAHLNLHINSLELGDSAVYFCASSLRDGSNEKLFFGSGTQLSVL.

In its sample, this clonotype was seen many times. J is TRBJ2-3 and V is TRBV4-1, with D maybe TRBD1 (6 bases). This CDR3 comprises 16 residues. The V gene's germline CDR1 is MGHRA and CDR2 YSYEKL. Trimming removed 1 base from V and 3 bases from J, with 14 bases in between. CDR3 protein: CASSQGVSGVTDTQYF. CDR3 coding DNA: TGCGCCAGCAGCCAAGGGGTCTCAGGGGTAACAGATACGCAGTATTTT.

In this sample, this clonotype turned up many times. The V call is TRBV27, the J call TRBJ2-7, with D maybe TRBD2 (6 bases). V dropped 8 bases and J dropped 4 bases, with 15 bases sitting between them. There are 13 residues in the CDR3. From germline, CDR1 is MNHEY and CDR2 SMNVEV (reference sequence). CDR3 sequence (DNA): TGTGCCAGCGGCCCCGGGAGTCTATACGAGCAGTACTTC. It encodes CASGPGSLYEQYF.

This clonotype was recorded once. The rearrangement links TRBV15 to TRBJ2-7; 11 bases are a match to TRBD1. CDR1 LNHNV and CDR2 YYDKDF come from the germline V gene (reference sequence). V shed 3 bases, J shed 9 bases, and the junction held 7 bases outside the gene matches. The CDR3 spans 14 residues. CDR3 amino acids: CATSRILDRGLQYF. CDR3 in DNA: TGTGCCACCAGCAGGATTCTGGACAGGGGGCTGCAGTACTTC.

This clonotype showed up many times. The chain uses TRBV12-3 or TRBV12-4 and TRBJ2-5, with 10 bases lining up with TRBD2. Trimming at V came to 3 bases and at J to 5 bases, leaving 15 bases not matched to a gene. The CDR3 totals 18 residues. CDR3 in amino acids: CASSFRYSAGGPSETQYF. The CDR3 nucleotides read TGTGCCAGCAGTTTTCGGTACTCAGCGGGAGGGCCTTCTGAGACCCAGTACTTC.

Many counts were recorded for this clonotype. The CDR3 loop is CASSVTGREETQYF. CDR3 DNA sequence: TGCGCCAGCAGCGTAACCGGGAGAGAAGAGACCCAGTACTTC. The V gene is TRBV5-1, the J gene TRBJ2-5; TRBD2 might be the D (6 bases). CDR3 length equals 14 residues. Germline-derived CDR1 and CDR2 are SGHRS and YFSETQ. Deletions cut 4 bases from V and 3 bases from J, with 13 bases between.